Below, one T cell receptor beta chain is given with its context. No cognate antigen has been identified for it. Base qualities are not at hand, and no much larger clone is one base apart. Receptor amplification or capture employed the immunoSEQ multiplex PCR assay. Entries here come from immuneACCESS through TCRdb and include only in-frame sequences with V and J called. Some clones fail to appear in such tables; in the studies checked, an unresolved V gene covers under half of the shortfall, and the cause of the remainder is unknown. In this sample the table shows around 120,000 clones, about 90% of which occur a single time. The top ten constitute 10% to 15% of the sample. Mismatch repair deficiency in every enrolled patient was established by polymerase chain reaction or immunohistochemistry. TCR sequencing was carried out for three patients who responded to pembrolizumab therapy. The phase II trial prospectively evaluated PD-1 blockade with pembrolizumab in advanced mismatch repair-deficient cancers, independent of tissue of origin. Peripheral blood T cell samples were gathered serially, both before PD-1 blockade started and at multiple time points afterward. Blood sampling times were expressed in weeks after the first pembrolizumab dose.

This entry is derived from a study of PD-1 blockade in mismatch repair-deficient tumors (dated by TCRdb to about 2017). For the wider study: The trial enrolled more than 85 consecutive patients with approximately eleven mismatch repair-deficient cancer types between 2013 and September 2016, all previously treated and progressing. Tumor-associated T cell clones were tracked in the peripheral blood of patients responding to PD-1 blockade by deep sequencing of TCR CDR3 regions.

CDR1 PRHDT and CDR2 FYEKMQ are derived from the germline V gene (reference sequence). For this chain, trimming is 2 bases at the V end and 5 bases at the J end, and the number of junction bases without a gene match is 3. Reading from cysteine to phenylalanine, the CDR3 counts 13 amino acids. Only the CDR3 portion is preserved as DNA: 39 bases, with reading frame beginning at the first base. What the work shows at the level of the full study, not this receptor alone: Rapid expansion after pembrolizumab followed by contraction, generally before radiologic responses, was shown by tumor-resident clones, which were often undetectable in blood before treatment.

This sequence originates from an adult with mismatch repair-deficient cancer. In this chain, TRBV13 is recombined with TRBJ2-7, with 7 bases matching TRBD2. This sample comprised peripheral blood, obtained 70 to 73 weeks after starting pembrolizumab. The DNA reads as follows: TGTGCCAGCAGCTTACTCGGGACTAACGAGCAGTACTTC. This yields the protein CASSLLGTNEQYF.